These T cell receptor beta chains were read from a single sample in a study of blood T cell repertoires in COVID-19. Measured with immunoSEQ multiplex PCR; TCRdb has only the in-frame clones, and not every one. The sample holds about 190,000 clones, approximately 78% seen once. Material for sequencing was peripheral blood. The receptors were gathered from a woman aged 80 or over with active or convalescent COVID-19. Each CDR3 is given with its conserved first and last residue. D genes are given only for firm matches.

j_call,v_call,d_call,cdr3_aa
TRBJ2-7,TRBV20-1,NA,CSAKTAYEQYF
TRBJ2-7,TRBV6-6,TRBD2,CASRGTSGGPVYEQYF
TRBJ2-7,TRBV7-2,TRBD2,CASKGRGLGREQYF
TRBJ1-5,TRBV7-2,NA,CASSRDRSQPQHF
TRBJ1-1,TRBV5-4,NA,CASSPGGRGRNTEAFF
TRBJ1-4,TRBV5-1,TRBD1,CASSWGQGKEKLFF
TRBJ2-7,TRBV7-8,NA,CASSLGVRDRAQPSYEQYF
TRBJ2-3,TRBV9,TRBD2,CASSVAVAGVSTDTQYF
TRBJ1-4,TRBV5-1,NA,CASSSGQLPYEKLFF
TRBJ2-5,TRBV27,NA,CASSLYGGSQETQYF
TRBJ2-1,TRBV4-2,NA,CASSQERGRDEQFF
TRBJ2-1,TRBV5-1,NA,CASSLDGDTNEQFF
TRBJ1-4,TRBV5-1,NA,CASSSTPDRALNEKLFF
TRBJ2-4,TRBV4-2,NA,CASSPRQGLAKNIQYF
TRBJ1-1,TRBV15,NA,CATSRGVAGIGVEAFF
TRBJ1-2,TRBV5-4,NA,CASSLDSSGYTF
TRBJ2-5,TRBV28,TRBD1,CASSSQGAKETQYF
TRBJ1-6,TRBV4-3,NA,CASSQAGSGYNSPLHF
TRBJ1-6,TRBV11-2,NA,CASSKQAVNSPLHF
TRBJ1-2,TRBV27,TRBD1,CASSARYLQGANGYTF
TRBJ1-5,TRBV28,NA,CASSFLSGGEGNQPQHF
TRBJ2-2,TRBV5-4,NA,CASSSDSPNTGELFF
TRBJ1-2,TRBV18,TRBD1,CASSARTGGHYTF
TRBJ2-1,TRBV11-2,TRBD2,CASSLDSGGRAEQFF
TRBJ1-4,TRBV7-9,NA,CASAWAAGNEKLFF
TRBJ1-2,TRBV12-3/TRBV12-4,NA,CASSLTAYGYTF